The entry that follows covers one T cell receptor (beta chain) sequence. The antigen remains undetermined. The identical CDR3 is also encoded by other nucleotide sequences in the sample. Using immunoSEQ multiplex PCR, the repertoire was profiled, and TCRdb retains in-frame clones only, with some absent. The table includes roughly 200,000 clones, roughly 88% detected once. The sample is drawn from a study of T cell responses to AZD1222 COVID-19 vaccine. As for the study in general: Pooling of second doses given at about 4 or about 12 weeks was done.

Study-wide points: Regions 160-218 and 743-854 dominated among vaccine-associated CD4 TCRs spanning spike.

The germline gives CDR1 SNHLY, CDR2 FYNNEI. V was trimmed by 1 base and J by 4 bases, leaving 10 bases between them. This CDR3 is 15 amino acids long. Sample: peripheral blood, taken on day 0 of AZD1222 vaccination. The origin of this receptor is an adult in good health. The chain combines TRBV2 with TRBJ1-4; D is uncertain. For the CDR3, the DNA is TGTGCCAGCAGTGAAGTCGGGTCAATTAATGAAAAACTGTTTTTT. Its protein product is CASSEVGSINEKLFF.